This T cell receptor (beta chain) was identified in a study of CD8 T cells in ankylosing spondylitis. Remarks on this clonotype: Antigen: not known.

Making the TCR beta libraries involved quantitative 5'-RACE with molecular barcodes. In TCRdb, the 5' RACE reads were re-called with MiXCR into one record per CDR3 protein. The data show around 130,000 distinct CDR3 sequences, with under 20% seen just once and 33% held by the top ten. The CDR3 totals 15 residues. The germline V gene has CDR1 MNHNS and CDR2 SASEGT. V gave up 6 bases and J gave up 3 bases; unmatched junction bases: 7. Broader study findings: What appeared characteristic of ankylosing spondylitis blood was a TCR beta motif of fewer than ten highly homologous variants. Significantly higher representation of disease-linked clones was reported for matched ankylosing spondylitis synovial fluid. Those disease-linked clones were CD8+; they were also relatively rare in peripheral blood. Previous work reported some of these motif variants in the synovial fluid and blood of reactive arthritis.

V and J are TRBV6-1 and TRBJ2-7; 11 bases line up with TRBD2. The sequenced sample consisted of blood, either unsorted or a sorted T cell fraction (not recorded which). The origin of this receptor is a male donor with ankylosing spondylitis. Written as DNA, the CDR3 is TGTGCCAGCAGACTCTGGACTAGCGGGCACTACGAGCAGTACTTC. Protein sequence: CASRLWTSGHYEQYF.